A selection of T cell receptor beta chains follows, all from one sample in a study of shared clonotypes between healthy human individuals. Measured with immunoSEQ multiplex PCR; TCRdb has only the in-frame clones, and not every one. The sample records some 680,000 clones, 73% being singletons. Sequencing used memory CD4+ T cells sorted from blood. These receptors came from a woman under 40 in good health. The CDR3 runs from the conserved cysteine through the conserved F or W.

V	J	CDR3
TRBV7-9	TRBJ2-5	CASSLVGGRGMGETQYF
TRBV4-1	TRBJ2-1	CASSQEERLGTREQFF
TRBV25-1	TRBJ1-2	CASSEQKNGYTF
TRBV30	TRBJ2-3	CAWTELSGRAGNTQYF
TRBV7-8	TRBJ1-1	CASSTVGQGITEAFF
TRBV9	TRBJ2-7	CASSPPSHEQYF
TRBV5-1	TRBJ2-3	CASSTRTSGTPDTQYF
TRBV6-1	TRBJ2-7	CASNQRSYEQYF
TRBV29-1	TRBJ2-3	CSVEAIAGLYTDTQYF
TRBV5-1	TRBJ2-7	CASSLVVAGGSYEQYF
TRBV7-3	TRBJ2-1	CASSPRTSGNEQFF
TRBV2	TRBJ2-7	CASSGQLYEQYF
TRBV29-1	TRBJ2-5	CSVRQGSETQYF
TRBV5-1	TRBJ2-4	CASSFQGDGIQYF
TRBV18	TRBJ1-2	CASSPPSQGYGYTF
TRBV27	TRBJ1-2	CASSGQNDYGYTF
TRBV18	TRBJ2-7	CASSPTVSYEQYF
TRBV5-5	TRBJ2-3	CANSYGLGATDTQYF
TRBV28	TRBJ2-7	CASSPDGREAEQYF